The clone carrying this T cell receptor beta chain was observed at least ten times. What it recognizes is unknown. Unique molecular identifiers featured in how the TCRbeta library was prepared. A single record per CDR3 protein comes from TCRdb applying MiXCR to the PCR reads. The sample lists 280,000 or so distinct CDR3 sequences, around a tenth occurring once. This entry is derived from a study of T-cell reconstitution after alpha-beta-depleted transplantation in children. Trimming at V came to 3 bases and at J to 1 base, leaving 2 bases not matched to a gene. The CDR3 runs to 14 residues. Per germline, CDR1 SGHTA and CDR2 FQGNSA. Overall study results and limits: About two months after transplant, alpha-beta T cells reportedly came from several hundred expanded graft clones. One year after transplant, T-cell counts and diversity came mostly from newly produced T cells.

The gene calls are TRBV7-2 and TRBJ2-5; 7 bases match TRBD2. Source: peripheral blood, taken 180 days after TCRalphabeta/CD19-depleted stem cell transplant. The receptor comes from a male patient between 2 and 9 years old who had a stem cell transplant for chronic granulomatous disease, so the T cells may come from the graft donor. For the CDR3, the DNA is TGTGCCAGCAGCTTCACTAGCGCCCAAGAGACCCAGTACTTC. Translated, it gives CASSFTSAQETQYF. Using reference TRBV7-2 and TRBJ2-5 for the parts outside the CDR3, the full variable domain is GAGVSQSPSNKVTEKGKDVELRCDPISGHTALYWYRQSLGQGLEFLIYFQGNSAPDKSGLPSDRFSAERTGGSVSTLTIQRTQQEDSAVYLCASSFTSAQETQYFGPGTRLLVL.